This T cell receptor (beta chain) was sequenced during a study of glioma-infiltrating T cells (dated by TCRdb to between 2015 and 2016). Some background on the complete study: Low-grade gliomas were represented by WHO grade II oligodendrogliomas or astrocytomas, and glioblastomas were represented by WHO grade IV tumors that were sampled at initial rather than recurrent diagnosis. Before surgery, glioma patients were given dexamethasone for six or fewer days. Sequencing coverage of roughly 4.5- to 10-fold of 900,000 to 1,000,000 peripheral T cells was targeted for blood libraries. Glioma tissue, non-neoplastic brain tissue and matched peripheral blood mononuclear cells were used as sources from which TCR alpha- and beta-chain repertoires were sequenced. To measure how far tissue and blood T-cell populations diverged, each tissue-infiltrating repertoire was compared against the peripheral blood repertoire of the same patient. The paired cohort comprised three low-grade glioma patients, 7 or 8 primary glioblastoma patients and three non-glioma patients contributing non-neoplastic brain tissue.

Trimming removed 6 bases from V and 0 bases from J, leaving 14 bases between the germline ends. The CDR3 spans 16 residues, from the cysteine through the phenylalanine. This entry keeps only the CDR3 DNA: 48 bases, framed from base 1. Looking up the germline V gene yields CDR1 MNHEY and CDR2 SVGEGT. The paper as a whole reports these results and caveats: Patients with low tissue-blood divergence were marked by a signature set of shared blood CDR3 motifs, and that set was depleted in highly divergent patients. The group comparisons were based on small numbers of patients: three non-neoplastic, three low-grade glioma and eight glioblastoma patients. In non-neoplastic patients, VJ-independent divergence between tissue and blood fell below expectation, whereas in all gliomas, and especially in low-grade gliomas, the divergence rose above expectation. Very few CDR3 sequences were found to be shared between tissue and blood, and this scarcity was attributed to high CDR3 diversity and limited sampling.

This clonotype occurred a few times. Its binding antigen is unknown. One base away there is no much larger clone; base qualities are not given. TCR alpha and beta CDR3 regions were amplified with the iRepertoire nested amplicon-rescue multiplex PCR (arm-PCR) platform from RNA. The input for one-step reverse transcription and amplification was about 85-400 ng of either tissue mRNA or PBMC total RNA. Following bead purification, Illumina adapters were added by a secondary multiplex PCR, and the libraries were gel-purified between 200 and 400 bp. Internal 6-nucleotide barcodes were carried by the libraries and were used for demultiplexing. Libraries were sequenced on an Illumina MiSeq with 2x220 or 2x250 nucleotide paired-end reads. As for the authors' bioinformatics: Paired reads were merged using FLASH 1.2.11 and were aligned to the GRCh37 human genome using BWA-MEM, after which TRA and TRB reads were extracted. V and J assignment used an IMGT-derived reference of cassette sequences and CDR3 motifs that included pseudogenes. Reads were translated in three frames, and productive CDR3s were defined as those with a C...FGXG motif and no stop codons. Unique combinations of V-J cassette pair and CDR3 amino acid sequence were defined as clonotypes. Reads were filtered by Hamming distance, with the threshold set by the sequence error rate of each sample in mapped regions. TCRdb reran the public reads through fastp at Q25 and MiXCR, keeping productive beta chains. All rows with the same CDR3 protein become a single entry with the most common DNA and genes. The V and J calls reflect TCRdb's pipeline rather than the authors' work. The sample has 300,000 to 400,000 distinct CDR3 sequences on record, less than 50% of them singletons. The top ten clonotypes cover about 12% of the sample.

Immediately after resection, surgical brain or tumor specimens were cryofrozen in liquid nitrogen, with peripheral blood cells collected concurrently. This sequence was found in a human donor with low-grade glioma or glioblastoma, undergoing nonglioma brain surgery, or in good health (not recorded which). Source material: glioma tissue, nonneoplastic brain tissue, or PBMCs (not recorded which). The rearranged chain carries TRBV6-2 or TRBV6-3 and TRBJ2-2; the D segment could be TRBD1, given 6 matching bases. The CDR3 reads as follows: CASSRWDTSNTGELFF. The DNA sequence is TGTGCCAGCAGCCGTTGGGACACCTCGAACACCGGGGAGCTGTTTTTT.